Each of the 21 T cell receptor beta chains below was sequenced from the same sample in a study of shared clonotypes between healthy human individuals. The method was immunoSEQ multiplex PCR; TCRdb's version includes in-frame clones alone and lacks a portion of them. The table has some 1.5 million clones, 95% to 99% seen once. Sequenced material: naive CD4+ T cells sorted from blood. The subset is: CD45RA+ positively selected. Receptors originate from a man in his thirties or forties in good health.

This rearrangement joins TRBV7-9 to TRBJ2-7; the D gene is possibly TRBD1 (5 bases). CDR1 SEHNR and CDR2 FQNEAQ come from the germline V gene (reference sequence). CDR3 size: 13 residues. Trimming pared 3 bases from V and 3 bases from J, leaving 9 bases between. CDR3 sequence: CASSFTGRYEQYF. CDR3 in DNA: TGTGCCAGCAGCTTTACAGGACGCTACGAGCAGTACTTC.

The V gene is TRBV20-1, the J gene TRBJ1-2; a possible D gene is TRBD1 (5 bases). V was trimmed by 3 bases and J by 7 bases, leaving 6 bases between them. CDR1 is DFQATT, CDR2 SNEGSKA, per germline (reference sequence). The CDR3 runs 10 residues. The CDR3: CSARGRGYTF. The CDR3 bases are TGCAGTGCTAGGGGGCGTGGCTACACCTTC.

This clone was observed once. The chain uses TRBV5-1 and TRBJ1-1; 10 bases map to TRBD1. Per germline, CDR1 SGHRS and CDR2 YFSETQ. The CDR3 spans 17 residues. The ends lost 1 base at V and 7 bases at J; junction bases unmatched: 13. The CDR3 sequence: CASSLPGTGVAPGEAFF. The CDR3 nucleotides read TGCGCCAGCAGCTTGCCCGGGACAGGGGTCGCGCCAGGTGAAGCTTTCTTT.

V gene TRBV5-1 combines with J gene TRBJ1-1; possibly TRBD1 for D (6 bases). This CDR3 is 14 amino acids long. Trimming removed 4 bases from V and 7 bases from J, with 17 bases in between. The germline gives CDR1 SGHRS, CDR2 YFSETQ. Written as DNA, the CDR3 is TGCGCCAGCAGCCCTCGGGAGGGGGTGGGTGAAGCTTTCTTT. Translating gives CASSPREGVGEAFF. Using reference TRBV5-1 and TRBJ1-1 for the parts outside the CDR3, the full variable domain is KAGVTQTPRYLIKTRGQQVTLSCSPISGHRSVSWYQQTPGQGLQFLFEYFSETQRNKGNFPGRFSGRQFSNSRSEMNVSTLELGDSALYLCASSPREGVGEAFFGQGTRLTVV.

The chain has TRBV25-1 and TRBJ2-7; TRBD1 is a possible D gene (6 bases). CDR3 length: 15 amino acids. The V and J ends lost 3 bases and 3 bases respectively, with 15 bases between them. Per the germline V gene, CDR1 is MGHDK and CDR2 is SYGVNS. The CDR3 loop reads CASSDRRGENYEQYF. For the CDR3, the DNA is TGTGCCAGCAGTGACCGCAGGGGCGAGAACTACGAGCAGTACTTC.

This chain links TRBV10-1 with TRBJ2-3; no reliable D call. The CDR3 contains 13 residues. Trimming shortened V by 5 bases and J by 2 bases, and 8 bases separated the two germline ends. CDR1 WNHNN and CDR2 SYGVQD come from the germline V gene (reference sequence). The CDR3 loop is CASSLGATDTQYF. The CDR3 region has the DNA TGCGCCAGCAGTCTTGGTGCCACAGATACGCAGTATTTT.

The chain couples TRBV5-4 to TRBJ2-7; TRBD2 matches 8 bases. The CDR3 spans 15 residues. Germline V gene sequence: CDR1 SGHNT, CDR2 YYREEE (reference sequence). V was clipped by 4 bases and J by 0 bases; unmatched bases: 6. The CDR3: CASSIKAGVSYEQYF. The CDR3, as DNA: TGTGCCAGCAGCATTAAAGCGGGAGTCTCCTACGAGCAGTACTTC.

The chain links TRBV6-6 to TRBJ2-1, with 12 bases aligning to TRBD2. CDR1 MNHNY and CDR2 SVGAGI come from the germline V gene (reference sequence). CDR3 length: 14 amino acids. Unmatched junction bases numbered 4, after V lost 5 bases and J lost 8 bases. The CDR3 DNA sequence: TGTGCCAGCAGTCTAGCGGGAGGGCGCGATGAGCAGTTCTTC. This encodes CASSLAGGRDEQFF.

The chain recombines TRBV5-1 with TRBJ1-1; unclear D gene. Trimming took 1 base from V and 0 from J, leaving 10 bases between them. The length of the CDR3 is 15 residues. Germline V gene sequence: CDR1 SGHRS, CDR2 YFSETQ. The CDR3 nucleotides are TGCGCCAGCAGCTTGAGGCCCACCATGAACACTGAAGCTTTCTTT. Its protein is CASSLRPTMNTEAFF. The full variable domain, its missing parts supplied by reference TRBV5-1 and TRBJ1-1, is KAGVTQTPRYLIKTRGQQVTLSCSPISGHRSVSWYQQTPGQGLQFLFEYFSETQRNKGNFPGRFSGRQFSNSRSEMNVSTLELGDSALYLCASSLRPTMNTEAFFGQGTRLTVV.

The chain employs TRBV5-8 and TRBJ2-5, with TRBD2 identical over 9 bases. Germline assignment: CDR1 SGHTS and CDR2 YDEGEE. The CDR3 runs 16 residues. V was clipped by 4 bases and J by 5 bases; unmatched bases: 12. The CDR3 sequence is CASSPGGVAGVETQYF. Here the CDR3 DNA reads TGTGCCAGCAGCCCGGGCGGGGTAGCGGGAGTGGAGACCCAGTACTTC.

A word on this clone: Sequence at one end of the junction differs from germline and may be a read error. J is TRBJ1-3 and V is TRBV10-3; D is possibly TRBD1 (5 bases). CDR1 and CDR2 from the germline V gene are ENHRY and SYGVKD. CDR3 length: 12 residues. The CDR3 coding sequence is TGTGCCGTCAGGGAAGCTGGAAACACCATATATTTT. Protein: CAVREAGNTIYF.

The CDR3 nucleotides are TGTGCCAGCAGTCAGGTAGGAGGGCCAACGGGCACAGATACGCAGTATTTT. Translating gives CASSQVGGPTGTDTQYF. This chain connects TRBV25-1 to TRBJ2-3; TRBD2 is a possible D gene (6 bases). Trimming stripped 5 bases from V and 1 base from J, with 19 bases between. Germline CDR1 MGHDK, CDR2 SYGVNS. The CDR3 has 17 amino acids.

This chain joins TRBV11-3 and TRBJ2-3; TRBD1 might be the D (6 bases). V was clipped by 5 bases and J by 3 bases, with 15 bases between them. This CDR3 spans 15 amino acids. Germline V gene data show CDR1 as SGHNT and CDR2 as YENEEA. The CDR3 DNA follows: TGTGCCAGCAGCCAGGGGCAGGTTGATACAGATACGCAGTATTTT. The encoded protein is CASSQGQVDTDTQYF.

The gene calls are TRBV27 and TRBJ2-5; TRBD2 agrees at 10 bases. The V and J ends lost 5 bases and 2 bases, in that order; junction bases with no gene match: 2. The CDR3 covers 14 residues. CDR1 MNHEY and CDR2 SMNVEV come from the germline V gene (reference sequence). The CDR3 loop is CASSVLAGQETQYF. In DNA, the CDR3 is TGTGCCAGCAGTGTACTAGCGGGGCAAGAGACCCAGTACTTC.

A note on this clone: Other DNA sequences from this sample encode an identical CDR3 as well. The chain couples TRBV29-1 to TRBJ2-2; D gene uncertain. Trimming cost V 4 bases and J 3 bases, with 3 bases left between them. Germline V gives CDR1 SQVTM, CDR2 ANQGSEA. The CDR3 has 11 residues. The CDR3 reads CSVADTGELFF. In nucleotides, the CDR3 is TGCAGCGTTGCGGACACCGGGGAGCTGTTTTTT.

The rearrangement uses TRBV19 and TRBJ2-3, with 10 positions matching TRBD2. CDR1 and CDR2 (germline): LNHDA, SQIVND (reference sequence). The J segment lost 2 bases and the V segment lost 4 bases, leaving 6 bases of the junction unmatched. The CDR3 length is 16 residues. CDR3 sequence reads: CASSRLAGATTDTQYF. In DNA, the CDR3 is TGTGCCAGTAGTAGACTAGCGGGCGCCACCACAGATACGCAGTATTTT.

V usage is TRBV30 and J usage is TRBJ1-1; TRBD1 might be the D (6 bases). There are 12 residues in the CDR3. Germline CDR1 is GTSNPN and CDR2 is SVGIG (reference sequence). Trimming left V 7 bases short and J 1 base short, with 10 bases between. CDR3 loop: CASGQTNTEAFF. CDR3 in DNA: TGTGCCTCGGGACAAACGAACACTGAAGCTTTCTTT.

The V gene is TRBV5-1, the J gene TRBJ1-1; D ambiguous. CDR1 is SGHRS and CDR2 is YFSETQ in the germline V gene. This CDR3 spans 14 amino acids. V lost 4 bases and J 10 bases, leaving 20 bases between the germline ends. This CDR3 reads CASSPSISPTVAFF. In DNA, the CDR3 is TGCGCCAGCAGCCCAAGTATCAGCCCTACGGTAGCTTTCTTT.

The chain combines TRBV5-5 with TRBJ2-7; 7 nucleotides match TRBD1. V dropped 4 bases and J dropped 2; count of bases not matched to a gene: 3. This CDR3 contains 13 residues. Germline assignment: CDR1 SGHKS and CDR2 YYEKEE (reference sequence). CDR3 amino acids: CASSPTGPYEQYF. The CDR3 bases are TGTGCCAGCAGCCCGACAGGGCCCTACGAGCAGTACTTC.

Only one count was recorded for this clone. The chain has TRBV7-7 and TRBJ2-7; D uncertain. V dropped 1 base and J dropped 6 bases, with 10 bases sitting between them. The CDR3 consists of 13 residues. Per the germline V gene, CDR1 is SSHAT and CDR2 is FNYEAQ (reference sequence). The CDR3 region is CASSLESSGEQYF. DNA of the CDR3: TGTGCCAGCAGCTTAGAGTCATCGGGCGAGCAGTACTTC.

This chain uses TRBV29-1 with TRBJ1-1, with D uncertain. The CDR3 contains 14 residues. Germline V gives CDR1 SQVTM, CDR2 ANQGSEA. V lost 3 bases and J 1 base, leaving 12 bases between the germline ends. CDR3 protein: CSVEGGQPNTEAFF. The CDR3, as DNA: TGCAGCGTTGAGGGAGGGCAACCGAACACTGAAGCTTTCTTT.